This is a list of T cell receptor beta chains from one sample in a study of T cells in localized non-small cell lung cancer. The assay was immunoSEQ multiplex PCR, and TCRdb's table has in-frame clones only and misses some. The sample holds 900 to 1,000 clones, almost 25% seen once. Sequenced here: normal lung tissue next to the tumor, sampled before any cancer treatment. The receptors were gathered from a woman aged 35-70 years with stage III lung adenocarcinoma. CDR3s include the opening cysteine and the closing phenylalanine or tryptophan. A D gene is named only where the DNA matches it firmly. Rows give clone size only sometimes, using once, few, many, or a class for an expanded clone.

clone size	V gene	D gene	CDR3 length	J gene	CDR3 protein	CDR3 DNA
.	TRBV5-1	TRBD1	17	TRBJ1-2	CASSFGRGTGIKDGYTF	TGCGCCAGCAGCTTTGGAAGGGGGACAGGGATTAAAGATGGCTACACCTTC
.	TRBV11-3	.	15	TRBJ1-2	CASSLSSRQLGGYTF	TGTGCCAGCAGCTTGAGTTCTCGACAGCTGGGCGGCTACACCTTC
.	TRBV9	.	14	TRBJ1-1	CASRAGTLNTEAFF	TGTGCCAGCAGAGCCGGGACATTGAACACTGAAGCTTTCTTT
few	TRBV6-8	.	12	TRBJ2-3	CAIRTGRDTQYF	TGTGCCATCAGGACGGGGAGGGATACGCAGTATTTT
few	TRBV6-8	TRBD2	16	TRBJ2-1	CASSDSASGESNEQFF	TGTGCCAGCAGTGACTCGGCTAGCGGGGAGTCCAATGAGCAGTTCTTC
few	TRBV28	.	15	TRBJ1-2	CASSLPDRANYGYTF	TGTGCCAGCAGTTTACCGGACCGAGCTAACTATGGCTACACCTTC
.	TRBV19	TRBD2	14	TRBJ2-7	CASSIVGGPEEQYF	TGTGCCAGTAGTATCGTGGGAGGGCCTGAAGAGCAGTACTTC
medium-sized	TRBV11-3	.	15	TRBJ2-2	CASSLDLGATGELFF	TGTGCCAGCAGCTTAGACCTGGGGGCTACCGGGGAGCTGTTTTTT
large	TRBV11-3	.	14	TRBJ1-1	CASSGELLNTEAFF	TGTGCCAGCAGCGGGGAGCTATTGAACACTGAAGCTTTCTTT
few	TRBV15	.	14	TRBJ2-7	CATSRDLGTDEQYF	TGTGCCACCAGCAGAGATCTAGGGACCGACGAGCAGTACTTC
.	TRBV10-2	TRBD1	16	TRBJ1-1	CASTDDRGGRNTEAFF	TGCGCCAGCACTGACGACAGGGGAGGGAGGAACACTGAAGCTTTCTTT
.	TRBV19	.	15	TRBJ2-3	CASRDGLSSTDTQYF	TGTGCCAGTAGGGATGGACTCTCTAGCACAGATACGCAGTATTTT
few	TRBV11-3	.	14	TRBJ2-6	CASSPGGSANVLTF	TGTGCCAGCAGCCCCGGGGGAAGTGCCAACGTCCTGACTTTC
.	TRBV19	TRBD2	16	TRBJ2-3	CASRPGGAGGTDTQYF	TGTGCCAGTAGGCCCGGGGGGGCAGGCGGCACAGATACGCAGTATTTT
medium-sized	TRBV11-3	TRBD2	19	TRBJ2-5	CASSGGLAGGRLFQETQYF	TGTGCCAGCAGCGGAGGACTAGCGGGGGGCCGACTGTTCCAAGAGACCCAGTACTTC